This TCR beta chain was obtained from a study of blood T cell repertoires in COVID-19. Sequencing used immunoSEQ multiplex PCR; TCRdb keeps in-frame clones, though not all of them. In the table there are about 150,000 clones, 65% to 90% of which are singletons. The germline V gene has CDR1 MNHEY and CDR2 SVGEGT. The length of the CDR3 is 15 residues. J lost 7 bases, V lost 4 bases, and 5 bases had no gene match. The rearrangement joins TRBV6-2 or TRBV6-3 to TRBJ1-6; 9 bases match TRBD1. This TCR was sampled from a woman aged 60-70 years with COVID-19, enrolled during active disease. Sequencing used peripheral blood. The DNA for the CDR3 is TGTGCCAGCAGTTCCCCGGGACAGGGAAATTCACCCCTCCACTTT. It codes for CASSSPGQGNSPLHF.